This is a list of T cell receptor beta chains from one sample in a study of T-cell reconstitution after alpha-beta-depleted transplantation in children. TCRdb re-analysed the PCR reads in MiXCR, keeping a single row per CDR3 protein. The table lists some 340,000 distinct CDR3 sequences, around 10% of them singletons. This specimen consisted of PBMCs from the stem cell graft donor, obtained from the stem cell graft. The receptors here all came from a human donor who donated a stem cell graft to a child with acute lymphoblastic leukemia. The CDR3 runs from the conserved cysteine through the conserved F or W. D genes are given only for firm matches. The size entry is marked missing in some rows and otherwise reads once, few, many or a size class.

v_gene: TRBV4-1
abundance: many
d_gene: -
j_gene: TRBJ1-1
CDR3nt: TGCGCCAGCAGCGGCCAGAACACTGAAGCTTTCTTT
CDR3aa: CASSGQNTEAFF

v_gene: TRBV5-1
abundance: -
d_gene: TRBD2
j_gene: TRBJ2-1
CDR3nt: TGCGCCAGCAGCCTAGAACTAGCGGGAGAGCGTAATGAGCAGTTCTTC
CDR3aa: CASSLELAGERNEQFF

v_gene: TRBV10-2
abundance: few
d_gene: -
j_gene: TRBJ1-2
CDR3nt: TGCGCCAGCAGAGACCGACAGGTTAACTATGGCTACACCTTC
CDR3aa: CASRDRQVNYGYTF

v_gene: TRBV27
abundance: few
d_gene: -
j_gene: TRBJ2-2
CDR3nt: TGTGCCAGCAGTTTCTCGGTGAACACCGGGGAGCTGTTTTTT
CDR3aa: CASSFSVNTGELFF

v_gene: TRBV7-2
abundance: few
d_gene: TRBD1
j_gene: TRBJ2-5
CDR3nt: TGTGCCAGCACCCGGTCGGGGACAGGGCAAGAGACCCAGTACTTC
CDR3aa: CASTRSGTGQETQYF

v_gene: TRBV4-2
abundance: few
d_gene: TRBD2
j_gene: TRBJ2-1
CDR3nt: TGTGCCAGCAGCCGACGACTAGCGGGAGGCCTTACTGAGCAGTTCTTC
CDR3aa: CASSRRLAGGLTEQFF

v_gene: TRBV20-1
abundance: -
d_gene: -
j_gene: TRBJ2-1
CDR3nt: TGCTGTGCCCCCGCGATATCGAGCTCCTACAATGAGCAGTTCTTC
CDR3aa: CCAPAISSSYNEQFF

v_gene: TRBV6-5
abundance: -
d_gene: TRBD1
j_gene: TRBJ2-4
CDR3nt: TGTGCCAGCAGTTACTGGGGACCTGGGACAGAACACATTCAGTACTTC
CDR3aa: CASSYWGPGTEHIQYF

v_gene: TRBV6-5
abundance: many
d_gene: TRBD2
j_gene: TRBJ2-7
CDR3nt: TGTGCCAGCAGTTACTCGATTGTAGCGGGATATGACGAGCAGTACTTC
CDR3aa: CASSYSIVAGYDEQYF

v_gene: TRBV5-4
abundance: many
d_gene: TRBD1
j_gene: TRBJ1-5
CDR3nt: TGTGCCAGCAGCTCCACCGACAGGGCGTCAGTCTATAGCAATCAGCCCCAGCATTTT
CDR3aa: CASSSTDRASVYSNQPQHF

v_gene: TRBV3-1
abundance: many
d_gene: -
j_gene: TRBJ1-2
CDR3nt: TGTGCCAGCAGCCAGGGCGGCGTCGGCTATGGCTACACCTTC
CDR3aa: CASSQGGVGYGYTF

v_gene: TRBV11-2
abundance: -
d_gene: -
j_gene: TRBJ2-1
CDR3nt: TGTGCCAGCAGCCCGGGACCCCGGGGTGAGCAGTTCTTC
CDR3aa: CASSPGPRGEQFF

v_gene: TRBV10-3
abundance: many
d_gene: -
j_gene: TRBJ1-4
CDR3nt: TGTGCCATCAGTGACGACAGTGAAAAACTGTTTTTT
CDR3aa: CAISDDSEKLFF

v_gene: TRBV7-9
abundance: -
d_gene: TRBD1
j_gene: TRBJ1-6
CDR3nt: TGTGCCAGCAGCTCAACTGGACAGGGGAATTCACCCCTCCACTTT
CDR3aa: CASSSTGQGNSPLHF

v_gene: TRBV3-1
abundance: few
d_gene: TRBD1
j_gene: TRBJ1-1
CDR3nt: TGTGCCAGCAGCCCATTAAACAGGGGTCTTGAAATAGCTTTCTTT
CDR3aa: CASSPLNRGLEIAFF

v_gene: TRBV19
abundance: -
d_gene: -
j_gene: TRBJ2-7
CDR3nt: TGTGCCGCGTCCGGGGGGCCTTACGAGCAGTACTTC
CDR3aa: CAASGGPYEQYF

v_gene: TRBV6-2/TRBV6-3
abundance: few
d_gene: TRBD1
j_gene: TRBJ2-7
CDR3nt: TGTGCCAGCAGCTATATAACCGGGACAGTCCCCTACGAGCAGTACTTC
CDR3aa: CASSYITGTVPYEQYF

v_gene: TRBV28
abundance: many
d_gene: TRBD2
j_gene: TRBJ2-5
CDR3nt: TGTGCCAGCAGACAAAGCGGGAGACACCAAGAGACCCAGTACTTC
CDR3aa: CASRQSGRHQETQYF

v_gene: TRBV6-1
abundance: -
d_gene: -
j_gene: TRBJ2-1
CDR3nt: TGTGCCAGCAGCCCCGACAGAGACCAGCGGGAGCAGTTCTTC
CDR3aa: CASSPDRDQREQFF

v_gene: TRBV7-2
abundance: few
d_gene: -
j_gene: TRBJ1-1
CDR3nt: TGTGCCAGCAGTAGGGGGGGGAGCACTGAAGCTTTCTTT
CDR3aa: CASSRGGSTEAFF

v_gene: TRBV7-3
abundance: few
d_gene: -
j_gene: TRBJ2-1
CDR3nt: TGTGCCAGCAGCCCGCTCGGCTACAATGAGCAGTTCTTC
CDR3aa: CASSPLGYNEQFF

v_gene: TRBV29-1
abundance: few
d_gene: -
j_gene: TRBJ2-1
CDR3nt: TGCAGCGTCACAGGGCCGTACCTACTCGATGAGCAGTTCTTC
CDR3aa: CSVTGPYLLDEQFF

v_gene: TRBV5-1
abundance: many
d_gene: -
j_gene: TRBJ1-4
CDR3nt: TGCGCCAGCAGCCGCGACAGACCTAATGAAAAACTGTTTTTT
CDR3aa: CASSRDRPNEKLFF

v_gene: TRBV6-1
abundance: -
d_gene: -
j_gene: TRBJ2-7
CDR3nt: TGTGCCAGCAGTCCAAGGACCGTAACGGGTACCTACGAGCAGTACTTC
CDR3aa: CASSPRTVTGTYEQYF

v_gene: TRBV27
abundance: -
d_gene: -
j_gene: TRBJ2-7
CDR3nt: TGTGCCAGCAGTTTGGTTCGCGGGCCCTCTGGGCAGTACTTC
CDR3aa: CASSLVRGPSGQYF

v_gene: TRBV5-1
abundance: -
d_gene: TRBD1
j_gene: TRBJ2-7
CDR3nt: TGCGCCAGCGGACGGGACAGGGGACCCGAGCAGTACTTC
CDR3aa: CASGRDRGPEQYF

v_gene: TRBV29-1
abundance: -
d_gene: -
j_gene: TRBJ2-3
CDR3nt: TGCAGCGTTGAAGGCGGGGAGGATACGCAGTATTTT
CDR3aa: CSVEGGEDTQYF

v_gene: TRBV12-3/TRBV12-4
abundance: few
d_gene: -
j_gene: TRBJ1-6
CDR3nt: TGTGCCAGCAGTCCCAGACTCCGGTCACCCCTCCACTTT
CDR3aa: CASSPRLRSPLHF

v_gene: TRBV4-3
abundance: many
d_gene: -
j_gene: TRBJ2-1
CDR3nt: TGCGCCAGCAGCCAAGATCGTGGACCCAGCTCCTACAATGAGCAGTTCTTC
CDR3aa: CASSQDRGPSSYNEQFF

v_gene: TRBV7-2
abundance: -
d_gene: -
j_gene: TRBJ2-2
CDR3nt: TGTGCCAGCAGCTTAGACCACACCGGGGAGCTGTTTTTT
CDR3aa: CASSLDHTGELFF

v_gene: TRBV5-1
abundance: many
d_gene: TRBD2
j_gene: TRBJ2-7
CDR3nt: TGCGCCAGCCGCCATATAATGGCGGGAGTCACAGTCGAGCAGTACTTC
CDR3aa: CASRHIMAGVTVEQYF

v_gene: TRBV27
abundance: few
d_gene: -
j_gene: TRBJ2-7
CDR3nt: TGTGCCAGCAGTTCCACGCCAATCTTCTACGAGCAGTACTTC
CDR3aa: CASSSTPIFYEQYF

v_gene: TRBV7-2
abundance: many
d_gene: -
j_gene: TRBJ2-1
CDR3nt: TGTGCCAGCAGCTTAGCGGGAGGCCGGTACAATGAGCAGTTCTTC
CDR3aa: CASSLAGGRYNEQFF

v_gene: TRBV4-1
abundance: -
d_gene: -
j_gene: TRBJ2-7
CDR3nt: TGCGCCAGCAGCCAAGATAGGTGGGGTCTTAGCTCCTACGAGCAGTACTTC
CDR3aa: CASSQDRWGLSSYEQYF

v_gene: TRBV12-3/TRBV12-4
abundance: many
d_gene: TRBD1
j_gene: TRBJ1-2
CDR3nt: TGTGCCAGCAGCCCCCGACAGGGTAGTCAGCCCTTCTATGGCTACACCTTC
CDR3aa: CASSPRQGSQPFYGYTF

v_gene: TRBV28
abundance: few
d_gene: TRBD1
j_gene: TRBJ2-7
CDR3nt: TGTGCCAGCAGTACGGGACAGGGGATATACTACGAGCAGTACTTC
CDR3aa: CASSTGQGIYYEQYF

v_gene: TRBV29-1
abundance: many
d_gene: TRBD1
j_gene: TRBJ1-5
CDR3nt: TGCAGCGTTGAAGATCGGACAGGCTCGCTTAATAGCAATCAGCCCCAGCATTTT
CDR3aa: CSVEDRTGSLNSNQPQHF

v_gene: TRBV4-3
abundance: few
d_gene: TRBD1
j_gene: TRBJ2-5
CDR3nt: TGCGCCAGCAGCGCGCTAGGGACAGGGCAAGAGACCCAGTACTTC
CDR3aa: CASSALGTGQETQYF

v_gene: TRBV2
abundance: -
d_gene: -
j_gene: TRBJ1-4
CDR3nt: TGTGCCAGCAGGGGGGCTTCGGCTAATGAAAAACTGTTTTTT
CDR3aa: CASRGASANEKLFF

v_gene: TRBV24-1
abundance: -
d_gene: TRBD2
j_gene: TRBJ2-5
CDR3nt: TGTGCCACCAGTTCAGGAGGGAGCGGGAGAGGAGAGACCCAGTACTTC
CDR3aa: CATSSGGSGRGETQYF

v_gene: TRBV10-3
abundance: -
d_gene: -
j_gene: TRBJ2-3
CDR3nt: TGTGCCATCAGTGAGTCGGTGGGTGCGAATACGCAGTATTTT
CDR3aa: CAISESVGANTQYF

v_gene: TRBV4-1
abundance: many
d_gene: -
j_gene: TRBJ2-7
CDR3nt: TGCGCCAGCAGCCAAGATATCCCGGGCGGGGCGGGCTACGAGCAGTACTTC
CDR3aa: CASSQDIPGGAGYEQYF

v_gene: TRBV5-1
abundance: many
d_gene: TRBD1
j_gene: TRBJ2-7
CDR3nt: TGCGCCAGCAGCCCCGGGACAGGGGACTACGAGCAGTACTTC
CDR3aa: CASSPGTGDYEQYF

v_gene: TRBV28
abundance: -
d_gene: -
j_gene: TRBJ2-1
CDR3nt: TGTGCCAGCAGTTCCCTCGGGAATCCATACAATGAGCAGTTCTTC
CDR3aa: CASSSLGNPYNEQFF

v_gene: TRBV11-1
abundance: once
d_gene: TRBD2
j_gene: TRBJ2-1
CDR3nt: TGTGCCAGCAGCTTAGGGGAGGCTAGCGGGAGCTATGGGCAGTTCTTC
CDR3aa: CASSLGEASGSYGQFF

v_gene: TRBV30
abundance: -
d_gene: -
j_gene: TRBJ1-2
CDR3nt: TGTGCCTGGAGCACCACTAACTATGGCTACACCTTC
CDR3aa: CAWSTTNYGYTF

v_gene: TRBV9
abundance: many
d_gene: -
j_gene: TRBJ2-1
CDR3nt: TGTGCCAGCAGCGTATCCGGGAGCGGGTACAATGAGCAGTTCTTC
CDR3aa: CASSVSGSGYNEQFF

v_gene: TRBV12-3/TRBV12-4
abundance: few
d_gene: -
j_gene: TRBJ1-6
CDR3nt: TGTGCCAGCAGTCCTAGCGGGCGGGGCAATTCACCCCTCCACTTT
CDR3aa: CASSPSGRGNSPLHF

v_gene: TRBV20-1
abundance: -
d_gene: -
j_gene: TRBJ1-5
CDR3nt: TGCAGTGCTAGATCACCGGGCCCACAGCCCCAGCATTTT
CDR3aa: CSARSPGPQPQHF

v_gene: TRBV4-3
abundance: many
d_gene: -
j_gene: TRBJ2-7
CDR3nt: TGCGCCAGCAGCCAGGGGATGCTAGCCTACGAGCAGTACTTC
CDR3aa: CASSQGMLAYEQYF

v_gene: TRBV29-1
abundance: -
d_gene: TRBD1
j_gene: TRBJ2-7
CDR3nt: TGCAGCGTTGCTGCCGGGACAGGGGGACCCTACGAGCAGTACTTC
CDR3aa: CSVAAGTGGPYEQYF

v_gene: TRBV19
abundance: many
d_gene: TRBD1
j_gene: TRBJ2-7
CDR3nt: TGTGCCAGTAGTATCGAACCCGGGACAGTCTACGAGCAGTACTTC
CDR3aa: CASSIEPGTVYEQYF